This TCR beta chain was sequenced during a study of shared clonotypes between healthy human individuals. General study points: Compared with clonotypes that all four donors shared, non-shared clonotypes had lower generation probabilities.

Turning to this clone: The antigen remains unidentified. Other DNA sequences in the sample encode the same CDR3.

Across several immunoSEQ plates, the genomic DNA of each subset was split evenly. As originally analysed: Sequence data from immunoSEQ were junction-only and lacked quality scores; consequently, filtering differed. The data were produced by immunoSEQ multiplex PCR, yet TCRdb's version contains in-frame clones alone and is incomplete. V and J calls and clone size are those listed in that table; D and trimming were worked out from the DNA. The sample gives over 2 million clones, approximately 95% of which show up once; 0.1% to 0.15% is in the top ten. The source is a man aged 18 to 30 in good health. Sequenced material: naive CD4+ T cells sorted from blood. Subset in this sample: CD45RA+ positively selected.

CDR3 coding DNA: TGCGCCAGCAGCTTGGGGATTTCGGGAAACACCATATATTTT. Protein: CASSLGISGNTIYF. The gene calls are TRBV5-1 and TRBJ1-3; D is undetermined. Germline CDR1 is SGHRS and CDR2 is YFSETQ. The CDR3 loop spans 14 amino acids. V lost 0 bases and J lost 4, with 8 bases in between.